The 27 T cell receptor beta chains reported below all come from one sample, sequenced in a study of T cell responses to AZD1222 COVID-19 vaccine. Sequencing used immunoSEQ multiplex PCR; TCRdb keeps in-frame clones, though not all of them. In the table there are 140,000 to 150,000 clones, approximately 92% of which are singletons. The sample was peripheral blood, taken on day 0 of AZD1222 vaccination. The source of these receptors is an adult in good health.

The rearrangement uses TRBV30 and TRBJ1-6; D unresolved. V was trimmed by 2 bases and J by 9 bases, leaving 11 bases between them. This CDR3 region has 13 residues. The germline gives CDR1 GTSNPN, CDR2 SVGIG (reference sequence). The CDR3 spells CAWSSGSGSPLHF. The CDR3 nucleotides read TGTGCCTGGAGTTCGGGCAGCGGTTCACCCCTCCACTTT.

The gene calls are TRBV21-1 and TRBJ1-5. TRBV21-1 is a pseudogene locus. The CDR3 covers 12 residues. For the CDR3, the DNA is TGTGCCAGCAGTCCTCGCAATCAGCCCCAGCATTTT. The encoded protein is CASSPRNQPQHF.

The chain is built from TRBV5-6 and TRBJ1-1, with no clear D. The CDR3 totals 14 residues. The germline V and J ends were trimmed by 4 bases and 1 base, with 11 bases remaining between them. CDR1 and CDR2 (germline): SGHDT, YYEEEE. The CDR3 is CASSAINGNTEAFF. CDR3 coding DNA: TGTGCCAGCAGCGCCATTAACGGGAACACTGAAGCTTTCTTT.

V is TRBV2 and J is TRBJ2-2; 8 bases align to TRBD1. The length of the CDR3 is 15 residues. Germline V gene data show CDR1 as SNHLY and CDR2 as FYNNEI. Germline trimming cut 3 bases from V and 2 bases from J; bases unmatched to any gene: 2. CDR3 DNA sequence: TGTGCCAGCAGTGACAGGGGGCTTAACACCGGGGAGCTGTTTTTT. It codes for CASSDRGLNTGELFF.

The chain couples TRBV7-9 to TRBJ2-7, with D possibly being TRBD2 (5 bases). This CDR3 comprises 12 residues. Germline V gene sequence: CDR1 SEHNR, CDR2 FQNEAQ (reference sequence). V gave up 1 base and J gave up 6 bases, with 7 bases separating them. DNA for the CDR3: TGTGCCAGCAGCTTAGGGACTTCCGAGCAGTACTTC. Its translation: CASSLGTSEQYF.

V is TRBV9 and J is TRBJ2-2; D perhaps matches TRBD1 (6 bases). Per the germline V gene, CDR1 is SGDLS and CDR2 is YYNGEE. This CDR3 spans 15 amino acids. Trimming shortened V by 1 base and J by 3 bases, and 10 bases separated the two germline ends. CDR3 nucleotide sequence: TGTGCCAGCAGCGTAAGGGGGTTGGACACCGGGGAGCTGTTTTTT. Its protein product is CASSVRGLDTGELFF.

The sample holds one count of this clone. The V gene is TRBV7-2, the J gene TRBJ1-3; 9 nucleotides match TRBD1. Germline V lookup: CDR1 SGHTA, CDR2 FQGNSA. The CDR3 covers 15 residues. Losses at the gene ends were 5 bases for V and 1 base for J; bases not matched to a gene: 3. CDR3 region: CASSLDRGSGNTIYF. In nucleotides, the CDR3 is TGTGCCAGCAGCCTGGACAGGGGATCTGGAAACACCATATATTTT.

The rearrangement uses TRBV4-2 and TRBJ2-5; 8 positions match TRBD2. The CDR3 extends over 15 amino acids. With V trimmed by 0 bases and J by 5 bases, 5 bases remained unmatched. Germline CDR1 and CDR2: LGHNA and YNFKEQ. The CDR3 loop reads CASSQDIGRVETQYF. CDR3 coding DNA: TGTGCCAGCAGCCAAGATATCGGGAGGGTGGAGACCCAGTACTTC.

V usage is TRBV28 and J usage is TRBJ2-6; weak D call: TRBD1 (6 bases). V was clipped by 7 bases and J by 2 bases, with 12 bases between them. The CDR3 has 15 amino acids. The germline V gene encodes CDR1 MDHEN and CDR2 SYDVKM. CDR3 DNA: TGTGCCAGCACCCTAGGGGGAACTGGGGCCAACGTCCTGACTTTC. Its protein is CASTLGGTGANVLTF. The entire variable domain, with the rest obtained from reference TRBV28 and TRBJ2-6, is as follows: DVKVTQSSRYLVKRTGEKVFLECVQDMDHENMFWYRQDPGLGLRLIYFSYDVKMKEKGDIPEGYSVSREKKERFSLILESASTNQTSMYLCASTLGGTGANVLTFGAGSRLTVL.

CDR3 nucleotide sequence: TGTGCCAGCAGCCGCCCAACGGTGGGAGAGACCCAGTACTTC. Its protein is CASSRPTVGETQYF. The chain carries TRBV5-4 and TRBJ2-5; no clear D gene. The germline V gene has CDR1 SGHNT and CDR2 YYREEE (reference sequence). The V end lost 4 bases, the J end lost 4 bases, and 14 bases lay between the germline ends. The CDR3 length is 14 residues.

The J gene is TRBJ1-6, the V gene TRBV9, with D unresolved. The CDR3 contains 16 residues. Between the trimmed V and J ends, which lost 0 bases and 3 bases, there was a span of 10 bases. In germline, CDR1 is SGDLS, CDR2 YYNGEE. CDR3: CASSVGSSGYNSPLHF. DNA for the CDR3: TGTGCCAGCAGCGTAGGATCAAGCGGCTATAATTCACCCCTCCACTTT.

The J gene is TRBJ1-2, the V gene TRBV5-1; D possibly corresponds to TRBD1 (5 bases). The germline V gene has CDR1 SGHRS and CDR2 YFSETQ. The V end was cut by 0 bases, the J end by 6 bases, with 12 bases between. The CDR3 has 14 residues. CDR3 DNA: TGCGCCAGCAGCTTGGAATGGGGCCTGGATGGCTACACCTTC. This translates into CASSLEWGLDGYTF.

The chain combines TRBV5-4 with TRBJ1-2; 10 bases agree with TRBD1. CDR3 size: 14 residues. Germline V gene data show CDR1 as SGHNT and CDR2 as YYREEE (reference sequence). V shed 3 bases and J 8 bases; nucleotides not matched to a gene: 7. The chain's CDR3 is CASSSRDRGRGYTF. The DNA for the CDR3 is TGTGCCAGCAGCTCCCGGGACAGGGGAAGGGGCTACACCTTC.

V and J are TRBV7-9 and TRBJ2-7; a weak D match, TRBD2 (6 bases). The CDR3 runs to 16 residues. The germline V gene encodes CDR1 SEHNR and CDR2 FQNEAQ (reference sequence). Trimming removed 5 bases at V and 0 bases at J, with 17 bases between. In nucleotides, the CDR3 is TGTGCCAGCAGCCCGGCGGGGACGATTAGCTCCTACGAGCAGTACTTC. Its protein product is CASSPAGTISSYEQYF.

V and J are TRBV18 and TRBJ2-7; TRBD1 is a possible D gene (6 bases). The CDR3 has 14 amino acids. The ends were cut back, 2 bases at V and 6 bases at J, with 14 bases in the middle. Germline lookup yields CDR1 KGHSH and CDR2 LQKENI. CDR3 DNA: TGTGCCAGCTCACCAAACCTCGGACAGACCGAGCAGTACTTC. This codes for CASSPNLGQTEQYF.

The chain is built from TRBV7-2 and TRBJ1-1; TRBD1 agrees at 7 bases. V was pared by 4 bases and J by 4 bases, with 9 bases of the junction left unmatched. This CDR3 is built from 15 residues. Germline CDR1 reads SGHTA; CDR2 reads FQGNSA. CDR3 residues: CASSSSPTGPTEAFF. The CDR3, as DNA: TGTGCCAGCAGCTCAAGCCCGACAGGGCCCACTGAAGCTTTCTTT.

This clone occurred a few times. The V gene is TRBV10-3, the J gene TRBJ1-6; D unresolved. The CDR3 sequence is 15 residues long. V lost 4 bases to trimming and J lost 5 bases, with 12 bases between them. Germline V CDR1 and CDR2: ENHRY, SYGVKD. CDR3 sequence reads: CAISVRGENNSPLHF. CDR3 coding DNA: TGTGCCATCAGTGTCCGGGGAGAAAATAATTCACCCCTCCACTTT.

CDR3 region: CASSRGTQQETQYF. The DNA of the CDR3 is TGTGCCAGCAGCCGCGGGACGCAACAAGAGACCCAGTACTTC. The J gene is TRBJ2-5, the V gene TRBV7-9; maybe TRBD2 (6 bases). V lost 5 bases and J lost 2, with 12 bases in between. There are 14 residues in the CDR3. The germline gives CDR1 SEHNR, CDR2 FQNEAQ (reference sequence).

The V gene is TRBV5-6, the J gene TRBJ2-5, with 7 bases lining up with TRBD1. CDR3 length equals 14 residues. Germline CDR1 reads SGHDT; CDR2 reads YYEEEE. V gave up 4 bases and J gave up 7 bases; unmatched junction bases: 10. CDR3 nucleotide sequence: TGTGCCAGCAGCCTGGGGACAGTCAGGGGGACCCAGTACTTC. Translation gives CASSLGTVRGTQYF.

V usage is TRBV5-1 and J usage is TRBJ1-4; D is possibly TRBD1 (6 bases). Germline loops: CDR1 SGHRS, CDR2 YFSETQ. This CDR3 has 15 residues. V was shortened by 0 bases and J by 1 base, with 7 bases between the two germline ends. The CDR3 protein is CASSLEQGTNEKLFF. Here the CDR3 DNA reads TGCGCCAGCAGCTTGGAACAGGGAACTAATGAAAAACTGTTTTTT.

The rearrangement joins TRBV2 to TRBJ2-7; 11 bases agree with TRBD1. This CDR3 spans 16 amino acids. The junction had 11 bases not matched to a gene; V was cut back by 6 bases and J by 4 bases. Germline lookup yields CDR1 SNHLY and CDR2 FYNNEI. The CDR3 sequence: CASSVAPGTGGYEQYF. The DNA of the CDR3 is TGTGCCAGCAGCGTAGCTCCCGGGACAGGGGGTTACGAGCAGTACTTC. Full variable domain (outside the CDR3, taken from reference TRBV2 and TRBJ2-7): EPEVTQTPSHQVTQMGQEVILRCVPISNHLYFYWYRQILGQKVEFLVSFYNNEISEKSEIFDDQFSVERPDGSNFTLKIRSTKLEDSAMYFCASSVAPGTGGYEQYFGPGTRLTVT.

The chain carries TRBV4-1 and TRBJ2-3, with 10 bases matching TRBD2. This CDR3 has 19 residues. Unmatched junction bases numbered 15, after V lost 5 bases and J lost 1 base. Germline V gene sequence: CDR1 MGHRA, CDR2 YSYEKL. This CDR3 reads CASSFPGEREGPGTDTQYF. CDR3 DNA sequence: TGCGCCAGCAGCTTCCCTGGTGAGCGGGAGGGCCCGGGCACAGATACGCAGTATTTT.

This clone occurred a few times. V is TRBV7-2 and J is TRBJ1-3; D unclear. Trimming cost V 5 bases and J 0 bases, with 11 bases left between them. Germline-derived CDR1 and CDR2 are SGHTA and FQGNSA. This CDR3 is 15 amino acids long. As DNA, the CDR3 is TGTGCCAGCAGCCTAACAAGGGCCTCTGGAAACACCATATATTTT. It translates to CASSLTRASGNTIYF.

The rearrangement joins TRBV28 to TRBJ1-4; D remains ambiguous. The CDR3 length is 15 residues. Germline V lookup: CDR1 MDHEN, CDR2 SYDVKM. The germline V and J ends were trimmed by 1 base and 0 bases, with 6 bases remaining between them. Here the CDR3 DNA reads TGTGCCAGCAGTTTATATACGACAACTAATGAAAAACTGTTTTTT. This sequence encodes CASSLYTTTNEKLFF.

This rearrangement joins TRBV27 to TRBJ1-3; TRBD1 agrees at 8 bases. Germline CDR1 and CDR2: MNHEY and SMNVEV (reference sequence). The CDR3 has 15 amino acids. The ends lost 2 bases at V and 3 bases at J; junction bases unmatched: 3. Written as DNA, the CDR3 is TGTGCCAGCAGTTTAAGCAGGGGGCTTGGAAACACCATATATTTT. This sequence encodes CASSLSRGLGNTIYF.

The rearrangement links TRBV7-9 to TRBJ2-1, with 9 nucleotides matching TRBD1. CDR3 length equals 16 residues. CDR1 is SEHNR, CDR2 FQNEAQ, per germline (reference sequence). The J segment lost 8 bases and the V segment lost 5 bases, leaving 13 bases of the junction unmatched. The CDR3 coding sequence is TGTGCCAGCAGCCCCCGGTCGGGACAGGGTTTCGATGAGCAGTTCTTC. Translating it yields CASSPRSGQGFDEQFF.

This clone has only one observation. The V gene is TRBV28, the J gene TRBJ2-3, with 10 bases fitting TRBD2. The length of the CDR3 is 15 residues. Trimming removed 8 bases from V and 6 bases from J; junction bases left unmatched: 11. Germline CDR1 is MDHEN and CDR2 is SYDVKM. CDR3 DNA: TGTGCCAGCCCCCCCATAGCGGGAGGCCCGGATACGCAGTATTTT. This encodes CASPPIAGGPDTQYF. The full variable domain, its missing parts supplied by reference TRBV28 and TRBJ2-3, is DVKVTQSSRYLVKRTGEKVFLECVQDMDHENMFWYRQDPGLGLRLIYFSYDVKMKEKGDIPEGYSVSREKKERFSLILESASTNQTSMYLCASPPIAGGPDTQYFGPGTRLTVL.